This is a list of T cell receptor beta chains from one sample in a study of T cells after yellow fever vaccination. TCRdb re-called the 5' RACE reads with MiXCR, one entry per CDR3 protein. Here the sample spans more than 250,000 distinct CDR3 sequences, around 7% being singletons. The specimen comprised PBMCs, sampled about 41 days after the first yellow fever vaccination. These receptors were obtained from a man between 18 and 35 years old who received the YFV17D yellow fever vaccine. Both conserved end residues are part of each CDR3. Each record gives: CDR3 DNA, CDR3 protein, V gene, D gene, J gene, clone size. The D gene is left open where the match is weak. The size field is filled for only some rows; it gives once, few, many or a size class.

CDR3nt: TGCGCCAGCAGCTTCGTCAGCGCAACACATGGCTACACCTTC
CDR3aa: CASSFVSATHGYTF
v_gene: TRBV5-1
d_gene: -
j_gene: TRBJ1-2
abundance: few

CDR3nt: TGTGCCAGCAGCACCCTCGGGAGGCCCCAGCATTTT
CDR3aa: CASSTLGRPQHF
v_gene: TRBV12-3/TRBV12-4
d_gene: -
j_gene: TRBJ1-5
abundance: few

CDR3nt: TGTGCCAGCAGCTTAATAGTTTACAATGAGCAGTTCTTC
CDR3aa: CASSLIVYNEQFF
v_gene: TRBV7-8
d_gene: -
j_gene: TRBJ2-1
abundance: many

CDR3nt: TGCGCCAGCAGCCAAATTGACGGCACTAATGAAAAACTGTTTTTT
CDR3aa: CASSQIDGTNEKLFF
v_gene: TRBV4-1
d_gene: -
j_gene: TRBJ1-4
abundance: -

CDR3nt: TGCAGCGTTACTGTAATGAACACTGAAGCTTTCTTT
CDR3aa: CSVTVMNTEAFF
v_gene: TRBV29-1
d_gene: -
j_gene: TRBJ1-1
abundance: many

CDR3nt: TGTGCCACCCGGGGGGATGGCTACACCTTC
CDR3aa: CATRGDGYTF
v_gene: TRBV6-5
d_gene: -
j_gene: TRBJ1-2
abundance: -

CDR3nt: TGTGCCTGGAGCCCCGGCGGGTTAGAAAAACTGTTTTTT
CDR3aa: CAWSPGGLEKLFF
v_gene: TRBV30
d_gene: -
j_gene: TRBJ1-4
abundance: few

CDR3nt: TGTGCCAGCAGGAGGGAACCGTATAATTCACCCCTCCACTTT
CDR3aa: CASRREPYNSPLHF
v_gene: TRBV6-4
d_gene: -
j_gene: TRBJ1-6
abundance: few

CDR3nt: TGTGCCAGCAGCCCTAGGGGGACAGGGGAGGTTTATGAGCAGTTCTTC
CDR3aa: CASSPRGTGEVYEQFF
v_gene: TRBV7-9
d_gene: TRBD1
j_gene: TRBJ2-1
abundance: few

CDR3nt: TGCAGTGCTAGTAAGGGACAGGGGAATGGCTACACCTTC
CDR3aa: CSASKGQGNGYTF
v_gene: TRBV20-1
d_gene: TRBD1
j_gene: TRBJ1-2
abundance: few